The rows below give T cell receptor beta chains drawn from one sample of a study of siplizumab effects on memory and regulatory T cells. The assay was immunoSEQ multiplex PCR, and TCRdb's table has in-frame clones only and misses some. This sample has under 100,000 clones, with roughly 94% found just once. Sequencing used non-Treg CD4+ T cells sorted from blood. The receptors here all came from a human donor in good health. Each CDR3 is given with its conserved first and last residue. Fields, in order: J gene, D gene, clone size, V gene, CDR3 protein, CDR3 DNA. A D gene is named only where the DNA matches it firmly. A row's size may be missing; if present it is once, few, many or a size class.

>TRBJ2-2|-|-|TRBV21-1
CASSIVVITGELFF
TGTGCCAGCAGCATTGTGGTTATCACCGGGGAGCTGTTTTTT
>TRBJ2-7|-|-|TRBV5-5
CASSSPPGYEQYF
TGTGCCAGCAGCTCCCCTCCGGGCTACGAGCAGTACTTC
>TRBJ1-2|-|once|TRBV19
CASSNETRTGVNGYTF
TGTGCCAGTAGTAACGAGACCCGCACAGGAGTTAATGGCTACACCTTC
>TRBJ2-6|TRBD1|-|TRBV5-1
CASSPQTGWSGANVLTF
TGCGCCAGCAGCCCTCAGACAGGGTGGTCTGGGGCCAACGTCCTGACTTTC
>TRBJ1-1|-|-|TRBV5-1
CASSFLGSLGNTEAFF
TGCGCCAGCAGCTTTTTGGGGTCTCTGGGAAACACTGAAGCTTTCTTT
>TRBJ1-4|-|-|TRBV6-5
CASSYVSRGAEKLFF
TGTGCCAGCAGTTATGTATCCCGGGGCGCAGAAAAACTGTTTTTT
>TRBJ2-7|-|once|TRBV29-1
CSVGPSGNPPYEQYF
TGCAGCGTGGGACCCTCCGGGAATCCCCCCTACGAGCAGTACTTC
>TRBJ2-2|-|-|TRBV19
CASSHGVRSGELFF
TGTGCCAGTAGTCACGGGGTTAGATCCGGGGAGCTGTTTTTT
>TRBJ2-5|-|once|TRBV9
CASSPRLAQETQYF
TGTGCCAGCAGCCCTCGCCTCGCTCAAGAGACCCAGTACTTC
>TRBJ1-5|-|-|TRBV7-9
CASSLSAAINQPQHF
TGTGCCAGCAGCTTATCGGCGGCTATCAATCAGCCCCAGCATTTT
>TRBJ1-5|TRBD1|-|TRBV6-5
CASSHRGSPNQPQHF
TGTGCCAGCAGTCACAGGGGTTCACCCAATCAGCCCCAGCATTTT
>TRBJ1-3|-|-|TRBV18
CASSPPRHTIYF
TGTGCCAGCTCACCACCCCGGCACACCATATATTTT
>TRBJ2-7|TRBD2|-|TRBV6-5
CASRGTSVYEQYF
TGTGCCAGCAGGGGGACTAGTGTTTACGAGCAGTACTTC
>TRBJ1-4|-|-|TRBV18
CASSPNMRRTTNEKLFF
TGTGCCAGCTCACCGAACATGCGCAGAACAACTAATGAAAAACTGTTTTTT
>TRBJ1-3|-|-|TRBV28
CASSFSVNTIYF
TGTGCCAGCAGTTTTTCGGTAAACACCATATATTTT
>TRBJ1-5|-|-|TRBV2
CASSEWADNQPQHF
TGTGCCAGCAGTGAATGGGCCGATAATCAGCCCCAGCATTTT